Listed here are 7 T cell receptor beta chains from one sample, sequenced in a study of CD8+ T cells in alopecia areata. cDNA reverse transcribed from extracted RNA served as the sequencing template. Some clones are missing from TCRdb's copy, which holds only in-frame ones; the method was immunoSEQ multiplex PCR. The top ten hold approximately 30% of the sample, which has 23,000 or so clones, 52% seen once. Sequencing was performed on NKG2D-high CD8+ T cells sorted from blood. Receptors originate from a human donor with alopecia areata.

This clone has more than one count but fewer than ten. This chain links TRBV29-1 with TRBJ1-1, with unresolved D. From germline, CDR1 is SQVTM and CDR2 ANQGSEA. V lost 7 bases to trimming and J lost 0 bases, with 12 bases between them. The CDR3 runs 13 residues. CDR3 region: CSDGGRMNTEAFF. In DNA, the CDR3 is TGCAGCGACGGAGGACGGATGAACACTGAAGCTTTCTTT.

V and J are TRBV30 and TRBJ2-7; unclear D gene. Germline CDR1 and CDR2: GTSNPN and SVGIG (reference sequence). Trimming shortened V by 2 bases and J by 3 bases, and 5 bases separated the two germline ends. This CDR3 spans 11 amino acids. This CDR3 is CAWSQDYEQYF. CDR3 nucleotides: TGTGCCTGGAGTCAGGACTACGAGCAGTACTTC.

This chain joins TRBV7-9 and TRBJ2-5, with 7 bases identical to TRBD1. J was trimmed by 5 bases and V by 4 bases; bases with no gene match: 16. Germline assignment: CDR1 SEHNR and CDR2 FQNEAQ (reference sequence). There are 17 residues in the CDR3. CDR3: CASSSSLDRATPETQYF. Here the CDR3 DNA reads TGTGCCAGCAGCTCATCGCTCGACAGGGCTACCCCTGAGACCCAGTACTTC.

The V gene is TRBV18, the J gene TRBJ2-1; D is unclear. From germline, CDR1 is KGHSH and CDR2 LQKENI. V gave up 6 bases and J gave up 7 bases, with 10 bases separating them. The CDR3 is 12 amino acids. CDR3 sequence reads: CASSDVKNEQFF. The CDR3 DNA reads TGTGCCAGCTCGGATGTAAAGAATGAGCAGTTCTTC.

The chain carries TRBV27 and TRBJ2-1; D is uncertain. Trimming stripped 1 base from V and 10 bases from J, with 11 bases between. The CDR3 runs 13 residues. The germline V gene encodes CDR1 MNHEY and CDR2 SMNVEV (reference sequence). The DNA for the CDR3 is TGTGCCAGCAGTTTATATGAGCATAAAGAGCAGTTCTTC. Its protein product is CASSLYEHKEQFF.

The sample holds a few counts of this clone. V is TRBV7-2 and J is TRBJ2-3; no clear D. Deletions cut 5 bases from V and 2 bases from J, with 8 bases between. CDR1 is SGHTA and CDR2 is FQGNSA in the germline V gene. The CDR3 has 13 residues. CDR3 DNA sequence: TGTGCCAGCAGCCGATGGAACACAGATACGCAGTATTTT. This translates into CASSRWNTDTQYF.

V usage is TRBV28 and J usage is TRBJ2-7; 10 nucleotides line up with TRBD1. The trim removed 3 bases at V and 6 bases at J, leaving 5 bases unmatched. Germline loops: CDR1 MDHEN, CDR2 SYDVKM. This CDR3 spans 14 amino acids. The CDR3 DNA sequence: TGTGCCAGCAGTTTCCGGACAGGGGGAATCGAGCAGTACTTC. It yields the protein CASSFRTGGIEQYF.